These 15 T cell receptor beta chains came from one sample sequenced in a study of blood T cells in healthy people across ages. Through a sample-barcoded 5' primer and a J-beta primer mix, a second PCR was run for roughly 7 to 11 cycles. TCRdb re-derived calls from the 5' RACE reads in MiXCR, one entry per CDR3 protein. The sample holds 800,000 to 950,000 distinct CDR3 sequences, about 28% seen once. These data also formed part of another study, on T cells of mothers and their children.

Sequencing used blood. The receptors come from a middle-aged woman in good health.

This chain connects TRBV20-1 to TRBJ2-7, with TRBD2 matching over 8 bases. The CDR3 length is 14 residues. The V gene end was trimmed by 3 bases and the J gene end by 7 bases; junction bases not matched to a gene: 11. The germline gives CDR1 DFQATT, CDR2 SNEGSKA (reference sequence). As DNA, the CDR3 is TGCAGTGCTAGCCGCGGCGGGAGGCGAAATGAGCAGTACTTC. Translated, it gives CSASRGGRRNEQYF.

The chain joins TRBV13 to TRBJ1-2, with 10 bases that match TRBD1. CDR1 is PRHDT, CDR2 FYEKMQ, per germline (reference sequence). This CDR3 contains 14 residues. V shed 6 bases, J shed 5 bases, and the junction held 6 bases outside the gene matches. CDR3 bases: TGTGCCAGCAGAGGGGGGACAGGGGTGTATGGCTACACCTTC. Translating gives CASRGGTGVYGYTF.

This clonotype was counted a single time. This sequence joins TRBV2 and TRBJ2-5; perhaps TRBD1 as D (6 bases). The J call is uncertain, as TRBJ2-1 better fits the DNA end. Germline V CDR1 and CDR2: SNHLY, FYNNEI. CDR3 length: 13 amino acids. The CDR3 bases are TGTGCCAGCAGTTGGCAGGGGCAAGAGACCCAGTTCTTC. It specifies CASSWQGQETQFF.

This sequence joins TRBV20-1 and TRBJ2-3, with TRBD1 matching over 10 bases. The CDR3 length is 16 residues. V gave up 0 bases and J gave up 5 bases; unmatched junction bases: 8. Germline CDR1 is DFQATT and CDR2 is SNEGSKA (reference sequence). CDR3 DNA sequence: TGCAGTGCTAGAGATCCGGGACAGGGGAGCCTAGATACGCAGTATTTT. Encoded protein: CSARDPGQGSLDTQYF.

This chain uses TRBV19 with TRBJ2-6, with D hard to call. This CDR3 is built from 15 residues. The V end lost 3 bases, the J end lost 3 bases, and 9 bases lay between the germline ends. Germline values: CDR1 LNHDA, CDR2 SQIVND (reference sequence). CDR3 protein: CASSIMRLGANVLTF. The CDR3 DNA is TGTGCCAGTAGTATCATGCGGCTTGGGGCCAACGTCCTGACTTTC.

As concerns this clonotype: The DNA is left out, because the CDR3 cannot be placed on it with certainty; the CDR3 is given as TCRdb lists it. The chain has TRBV28 and TRBJ1-1; the listed D gene, TRBD1, was not tested against the DNA. The length of the CDR3 is 13 amino acids, counting both ends. The germline V gene has CDR1 MDHEN and CDR2 SYDVKM. The CDR3 here is CASSILAGSEAFF.

This clonotype occurred a few times. The chain links TRBV6-1 to TRBJ1-2; D remains ambiguous. Trimming cost V 8 bases and J 0 bases, with 13 bases left between them. Germline V gives CDR1 MNHNS, CDR2 SASEGT. The CDR3 extends over 14 amino acids. The CDR3 region has the DNA TGTGCCAGCTTTCAGAGGGCCTCTAACTATGGCTACACCTTC. Translation: CASFQRASNYGYTF.

In its sample, this clonotype was seen a few times. This chain uses TRBV3-1 with TRBJ1-2; 9 nucleotides agree with TRBD1. The CDR3 runs to 16 residues. Looked up from germline, CDR1 is LGHDT and CDR2 is YNNKEL (reference sequence). Losses at the gene ends were 4 bases for V and 4 bases for J; bases not matched to a gene: 10. The chain's CDR3 is CASSRRPTGGPYGYTF. In DNA, the CDR3 is TGTGCCAGCAGCCGCAGGCCCACAGGGGGCCCCTATGGCTACACCTTC.

The genes are TRBV18 and TRBJ2-4; 11 bases align to TRBD1. J lost 7 bases, V lost 5 bases, and 1 base had no gene match. Germline lookup yields CDR1 KGHSH and CDR2 LQKENI. The CDR3 consists of 13 residues. The CDR3 reads CASSRTGGNIQYF. In nucleotides, the CDR3 is TGTGCCAGCTCAAGGACAGGGGGCAACATTCAGTACTTC.

The rearrangement links TRBV5-1 to TRBJ1-4; TRBD1 might be the D (5 bases). The CDR3 extends over 16 amino acids. Germline V gene lookup returns CDR1 SGHRS and CDR2 YFSETQ. V shed 5 bases and J shed 0 bases, with 14 bases lying between them. This chain's CDR3 is CASRSTTGSTNEKLFF. The CDR3 nucleotides read TGCGCCAGCAGGTCGACAACAGGATCAACTAATGAAAAACTGTTTTTT.

This clonotype was counted a few times. The J gene is TRBJ2-7, the V gene TRBV7-2; D may be TRBD2 (5 bases). This CDR3 region has 14 residues. The V gene lost 2 bases and the J gene lost 2 bases, with 10 bases spanning the gap. Germline values: CDR1 SGHTA, CDR2 FQGNSA. CDR3: CASSLQSGPYEQYF. Written as DNA, the CDR3 is TGTGCCAGCAGCTTACAGAGCGGCCCCTACGAGCAGTACTTC.

This clonotype was found many times. The chain joins TRBV9 to TRBJ1-1; D gene unclear. V was pared by 0 bases and J by 8 bases, with 11 bases between. This CDR3 is 13 amino acids long. Germline V gene data show CDR1 as SGDLS and CDR2 as YYNGEE. CDR3 bases: TGTGCCAGCAGCGTAGAAGACGGCCGAGAAGCTTTCTTT. Translation: CASSVEDGREAFF.

Concerning this clonotype itself: The germline gene is not matched at one end of the junction; a read error may be the cause. The gene calls are TRBV28 and TRBJ2-7; D is unresolved. Germline CDR1 and CDR2: MDHEN and SYDVKM. There are 14 residues in the CDR3. DNA of the CDR3: TGTGCCAGCAGCCTCCTAACACAAGGCTACGAGCGGTACTTC. Translating it yields CASSLLTQGYERYF. The full variable domain, its missing parts supplied by reference TRBV28 and TRBJ2-7, is DVKVTQSSRYLVKRTGEKVFLECVQDMDHENMFWYRQDPGLGLRLIYFSYDVKMKEKGDIPEGYSVSREKKERFSLILESASTNQTSMYLCASSLLTQGYERYFGPGTRLTVT.

The J gene is TRBJ2-1, the V gene TRBV20-1, with D uncertain. This CDR3 contains 14 residues. Trimming pared 5 bases from V and 0 bases from J, leaving 11 bases between. The V gene's germline CDR1 is DFQATT and CDR2 SNEGSKA (reference sequence). The CDR3 DNA reads as TGCAGTGCTCCCAGCCCTAGCTCCTACAATGAGCAGTTCTTC. Residues: CSAPSPSSYNEQFF.

This clonotype was seen at least ten times. The rearrangement joins TRBV20-1 to TRBJ2-5; tentatively, D is TRBD1 (7 bases). From germline, CDR1 is DFQATT and CDR2 SNEGSKA (reference sequence). The V gene lost 6 bases and the J gene lost 2 bases, with 13 bases spanning the gap. The CDR3 sequence is 13 residues long. DNA of the CDR3: TGCAGTGCCCCCAGGGGGGCGCAAGAGACCCAGTACTTC. Amino acids: CSAPRGAQETQYF.